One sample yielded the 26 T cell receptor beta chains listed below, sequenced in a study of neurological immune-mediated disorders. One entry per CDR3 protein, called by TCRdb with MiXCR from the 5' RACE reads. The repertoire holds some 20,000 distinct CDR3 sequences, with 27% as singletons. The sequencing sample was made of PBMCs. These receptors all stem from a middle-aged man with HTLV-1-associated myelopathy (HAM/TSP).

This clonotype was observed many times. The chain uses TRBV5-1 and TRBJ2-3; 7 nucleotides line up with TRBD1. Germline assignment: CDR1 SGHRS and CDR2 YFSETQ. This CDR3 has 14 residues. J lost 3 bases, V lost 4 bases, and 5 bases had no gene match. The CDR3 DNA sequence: TGCGCCAGCAGCATACAGGGGTCGACAGATACGCAGTATTTT. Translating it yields CASSIQGSTDTQYF.

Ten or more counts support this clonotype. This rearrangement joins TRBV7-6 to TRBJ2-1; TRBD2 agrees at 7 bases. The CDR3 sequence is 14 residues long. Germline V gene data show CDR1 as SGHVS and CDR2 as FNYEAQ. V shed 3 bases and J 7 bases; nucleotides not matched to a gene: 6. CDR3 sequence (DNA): TGTGCCAGCAGCTTGGCGGGAGTCCAAAATGAGCAGTTCTTC. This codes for CASSLAGVQNEQFF.

The CDR3 nucleotides read TGCGCCAGCAGCCGCCTGACAGGACCCACTGAAAAACTGTTTTTT. This codes for CASSRLTGPTEKLFF. This chain joins TRBV4-3 and TRBJ1-4; D may be TRBD1 (6 bases). The CDR3 runs to 15 residues. Germline V gene sequence: CDR1 LGHNA, CDR2 YSLEER. V was shortened by 4 bases and J by 7 bases, with 16 bases between the two germline ends.

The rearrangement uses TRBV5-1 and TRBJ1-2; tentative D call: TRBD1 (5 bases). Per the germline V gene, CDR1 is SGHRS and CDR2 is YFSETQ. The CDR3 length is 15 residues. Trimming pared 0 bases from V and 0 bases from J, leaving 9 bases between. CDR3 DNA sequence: TGCGCCAGCAGCTTGGGTCGACAGCCTAACTATGGCTACACCTTC. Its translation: CASSLGRQPNYGYTF.

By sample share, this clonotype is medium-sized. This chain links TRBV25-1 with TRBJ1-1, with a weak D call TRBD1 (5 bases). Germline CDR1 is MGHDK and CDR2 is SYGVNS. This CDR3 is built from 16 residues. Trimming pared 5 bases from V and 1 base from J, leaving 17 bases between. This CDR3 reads CASSPPGGSQNTEAFF. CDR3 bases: TGTGCCAGCAGTCCTCCGGGGGGGAGCCAGAACACTGAAGCTTTCTTT.

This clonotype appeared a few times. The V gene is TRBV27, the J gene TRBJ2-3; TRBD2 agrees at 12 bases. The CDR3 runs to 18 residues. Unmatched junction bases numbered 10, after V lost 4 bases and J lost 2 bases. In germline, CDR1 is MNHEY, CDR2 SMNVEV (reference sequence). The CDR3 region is CASSSFSSGGGFTDTQYF. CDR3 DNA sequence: TGTGCCAGCAGTTCATTCTCTAGCGGGGGGGGCTTCACAGATACGCAGTATTTT.

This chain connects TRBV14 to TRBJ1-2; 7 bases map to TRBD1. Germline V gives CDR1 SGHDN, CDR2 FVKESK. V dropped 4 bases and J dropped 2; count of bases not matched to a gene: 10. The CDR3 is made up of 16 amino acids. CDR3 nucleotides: TGTGCCAGCAGCCCCGTTTCGGCAGGGGGAAACTATGGCTACACCTTC. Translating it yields CASSPVSAGGNYGYTF.

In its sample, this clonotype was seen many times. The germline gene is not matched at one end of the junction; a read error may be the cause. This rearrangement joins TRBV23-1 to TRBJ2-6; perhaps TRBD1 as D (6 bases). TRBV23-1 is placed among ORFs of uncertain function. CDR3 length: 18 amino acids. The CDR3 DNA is TGCACCAGCAGTCAGGGACACGAGATCAGTTCTGGGGCCAACGTCCTGACTTTC. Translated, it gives CTSSQGHEISSGANVLTF.

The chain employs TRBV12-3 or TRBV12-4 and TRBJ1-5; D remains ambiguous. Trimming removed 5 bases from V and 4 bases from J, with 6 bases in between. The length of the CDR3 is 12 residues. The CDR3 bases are TGTGCCAGCAGTCTCGGGAATCAGCCCCAGCATTTT. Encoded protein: CASSLGNQPQHF.

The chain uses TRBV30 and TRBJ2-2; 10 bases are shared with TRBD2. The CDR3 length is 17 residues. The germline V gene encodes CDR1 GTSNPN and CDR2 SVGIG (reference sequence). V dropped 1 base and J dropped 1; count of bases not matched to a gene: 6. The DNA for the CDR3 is TGTGCCTGGAGTGGAACCCCTAGCGGGAGGAACACCGGGGAGCTGTTTTTT. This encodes CAWSGTPSGRNTGELFF.

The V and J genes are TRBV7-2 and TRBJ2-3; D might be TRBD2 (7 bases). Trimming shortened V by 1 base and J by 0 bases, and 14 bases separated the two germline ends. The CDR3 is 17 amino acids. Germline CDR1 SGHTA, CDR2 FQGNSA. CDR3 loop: CASSLVGGPSSTDTQYF. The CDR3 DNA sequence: TGTGCCAGCAGCTTAGTCGGGGGGCCATCTAGCACAGATACGCAGTATTTT.

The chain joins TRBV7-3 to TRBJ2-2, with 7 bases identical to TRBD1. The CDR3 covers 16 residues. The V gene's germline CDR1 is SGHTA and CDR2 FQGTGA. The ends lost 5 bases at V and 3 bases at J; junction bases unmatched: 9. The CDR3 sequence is CASSPPGQGDTGELFF. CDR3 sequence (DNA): TGTGCCAGCAGCCCCCCAGGGCAGGGGGACACCGGGGAGCTGTTTTTT. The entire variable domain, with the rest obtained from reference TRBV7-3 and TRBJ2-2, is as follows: GAGVSQTPSNKVTEKGKYVELRCDPISGHTALYWYRQSLGQGPEFLIYFQGTGAADDSGLPNDRFFAVRPEGSVSTLKIQRTERGDSAVYLCASSPPGQGDTGELFFGEGSRLTVL.

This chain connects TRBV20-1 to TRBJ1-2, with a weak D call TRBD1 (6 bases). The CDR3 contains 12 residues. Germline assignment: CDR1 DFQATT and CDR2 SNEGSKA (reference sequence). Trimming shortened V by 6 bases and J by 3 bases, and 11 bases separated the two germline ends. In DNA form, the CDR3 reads TGCAGTGCCCTAAACAGGGACTATGGCTACACCTTC. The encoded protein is CSALNRDYGYTF.

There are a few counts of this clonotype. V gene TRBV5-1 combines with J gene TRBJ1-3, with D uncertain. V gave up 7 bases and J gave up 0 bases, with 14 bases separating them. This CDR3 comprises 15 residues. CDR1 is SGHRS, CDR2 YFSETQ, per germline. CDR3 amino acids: CASAPSRTSGNTIYF. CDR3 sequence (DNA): TGCGCCAGCGCCCCCTCTCGGACCTCTGGAAACACCATATATTTT. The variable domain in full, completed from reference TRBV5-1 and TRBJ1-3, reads KAGVTQTPRYLIKTRGQQVTLSCSPISGHRSVSWYQQTPGQGLQFLFEYFSETQRNKGNFPGRFSGRQFSNSRSEMNVSTLELGDSALYLCASAPSRTSGNTIYFGEGSWLTVV.

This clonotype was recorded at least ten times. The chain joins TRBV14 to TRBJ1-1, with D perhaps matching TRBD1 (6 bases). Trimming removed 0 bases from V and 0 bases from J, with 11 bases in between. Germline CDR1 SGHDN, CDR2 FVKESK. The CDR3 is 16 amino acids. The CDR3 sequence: CASSQDLGQLNTEAFF. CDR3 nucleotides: TGTGCCAGCAGCCAAGACCTCGGACAGCTGAACACTGAAGCTTTCTTT.

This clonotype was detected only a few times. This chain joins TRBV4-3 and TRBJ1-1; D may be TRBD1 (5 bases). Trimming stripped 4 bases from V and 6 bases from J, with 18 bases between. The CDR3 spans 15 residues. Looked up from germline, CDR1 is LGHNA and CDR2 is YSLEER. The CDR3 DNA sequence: TGCGCCAGCAGCCCAACCAGGGCACCCGGGCCTGAAGCTTTCTTT. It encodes CASSPTRAPGPEAFF.

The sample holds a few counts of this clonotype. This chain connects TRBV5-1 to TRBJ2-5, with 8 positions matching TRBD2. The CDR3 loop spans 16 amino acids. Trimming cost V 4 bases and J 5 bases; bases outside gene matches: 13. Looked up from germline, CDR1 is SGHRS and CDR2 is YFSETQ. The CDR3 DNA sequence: TGCGCCAGCAGCCCGGGAGGGACCACAATTGGGGAGACCCAGTACTTC. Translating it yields CASSPGGTTIGETQYF. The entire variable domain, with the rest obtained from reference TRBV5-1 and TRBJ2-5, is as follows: KAGVTQTPRYLIKTRGQQVTLSCSPISGHRSVSWYQQTPGQGLQFLFEYFSETQRNKGNFPGRFSGRQFSNSRSEMNVSTLELGDSALYLCASSPGGTTIGETQYFGPGTRLLVL.

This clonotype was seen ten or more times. Here the CDR3 DNA reads TGCAGTGCCTGGACTAGCGGGAGGGATACGCAGTATTTT. Its translation: CSAWTSGRDTQYF. The genes are TRBV20-1 and TRBJ2-3, with 14 positions matching TRBD2. The CDR3 sequence is 13 residues long. Germline CDR1 and CDR2: DFQATT and SNEGSKA (reference sequence). J lost 6 bases, V lost 6 bases, and 2 bases had no gene match.

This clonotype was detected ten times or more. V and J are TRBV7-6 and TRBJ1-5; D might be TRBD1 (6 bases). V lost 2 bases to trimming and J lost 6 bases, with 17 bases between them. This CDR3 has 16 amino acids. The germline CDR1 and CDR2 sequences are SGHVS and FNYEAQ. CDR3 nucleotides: TGTGCCAGCAGCTTAATGTCAGGGGATTGGGGTCAGCCCCAGCATTTT. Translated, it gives CASSLMSGDWGQPQHF.

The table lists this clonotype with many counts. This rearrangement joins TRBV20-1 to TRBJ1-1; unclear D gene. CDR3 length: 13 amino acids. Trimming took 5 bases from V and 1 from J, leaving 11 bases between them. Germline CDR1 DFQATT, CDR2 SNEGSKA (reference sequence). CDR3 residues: CSAGQTPNTEAFF. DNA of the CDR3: TGCAGTGCTGGCCAGACTCCGAACACTGAAGCTTTCTTT.

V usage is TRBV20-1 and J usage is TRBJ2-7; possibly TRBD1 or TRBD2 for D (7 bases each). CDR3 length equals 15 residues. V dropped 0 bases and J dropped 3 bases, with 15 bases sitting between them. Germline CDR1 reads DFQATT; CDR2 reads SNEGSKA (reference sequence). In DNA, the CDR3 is TGCAGTGCTAGAGATCAGGGGAGGGGGCTCTACGAGCAGTACTTC. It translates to CSARDQGRGLYEQYF.

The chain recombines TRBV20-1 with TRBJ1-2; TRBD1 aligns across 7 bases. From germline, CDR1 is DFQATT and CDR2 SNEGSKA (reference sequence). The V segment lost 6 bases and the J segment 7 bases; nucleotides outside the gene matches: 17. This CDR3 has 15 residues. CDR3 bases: TGCAGTGCCCCGACGACCGGGACAGTGTTTAGTGGCTACACCTTC. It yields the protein CSAPTTGTVFSGYTF.

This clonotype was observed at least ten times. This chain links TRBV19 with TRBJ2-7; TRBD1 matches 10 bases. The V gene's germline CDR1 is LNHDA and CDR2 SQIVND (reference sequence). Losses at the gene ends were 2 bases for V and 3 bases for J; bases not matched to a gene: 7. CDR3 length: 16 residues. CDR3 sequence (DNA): TGTGCCAGTAGTATACTGGGGACAGGGGAGGGCTACGAGCAGTACTTC. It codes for CASSILGTGEGYEQYF. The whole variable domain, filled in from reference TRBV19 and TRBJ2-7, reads DGGITQSPKYLFRKEGQNVTLSCEQNLNHDAMYWYRQDPGQGLRLIYYSQIVNDFQKGDIAEGYSVSREKKESFPLTVTSAQKNPTAFYLCASSILGTGEGYEQYFGPGTRLTVT.

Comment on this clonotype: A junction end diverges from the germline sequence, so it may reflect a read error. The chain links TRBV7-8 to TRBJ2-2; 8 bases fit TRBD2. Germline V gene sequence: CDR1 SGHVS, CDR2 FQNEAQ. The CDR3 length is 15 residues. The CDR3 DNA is TGTGCCAGCAGCCAAGCGGGGGCGAACACCGAGGAGCTGTTTTTT. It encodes CASSQAGANTEELFF. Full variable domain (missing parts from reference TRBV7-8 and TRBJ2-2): GAGVSQSPRYKVAKRGQDVALRCDPISGHVSLFWYQQALGQGPEFLTYFQNEAQLDKSGLPSDRFFAERPEGSVSTLKIQRTQQEDSAVYLCASSQAGANTEELFFGEGSRLTVL.

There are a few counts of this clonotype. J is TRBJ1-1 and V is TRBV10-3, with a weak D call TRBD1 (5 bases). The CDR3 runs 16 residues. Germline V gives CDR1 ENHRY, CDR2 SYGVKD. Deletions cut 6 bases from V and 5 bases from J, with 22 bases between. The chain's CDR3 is CAIRRGYNPNRTEAFF. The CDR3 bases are TGTGCCATCAGGAGGGGCTACAACCCGAACAGAACTGAAGCTTTCTTT.

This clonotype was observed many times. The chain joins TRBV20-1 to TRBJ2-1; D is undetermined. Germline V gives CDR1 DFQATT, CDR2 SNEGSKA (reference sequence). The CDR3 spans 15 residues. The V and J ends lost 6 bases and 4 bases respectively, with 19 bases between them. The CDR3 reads CSAKSWGNRYNEQFF. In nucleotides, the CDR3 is TGCAGTGCCAAGAGCTGGGGTAACCGATACAATGAGCAGTTCTTC.